This is a list of T cell receptor beta chains from one sample in a study of early T cells in non-severe SARS-CoV-2 infection. In TCRdb, the 5' RACE reads were re-called with MiXCR into one record per CDR3 protein. This table holds more than 50,000 distinct CDR3 sequences, 9% to 15% found once. Sequencing was performed on whole blood, taken at baseline. The receptors come from an adult who was a healthcare worker with PCR-confirmed SARS-CoV-2 infection or an uninfected control (not recorded which). Each CDR3 is given with its conserved first and last residue. A D gene is named only where the DNA matches it firmly. Part of the rows lack a size; the others show once, few, many or a class for expanded clones.

size	D	J	length	V	DNA	CDR3
.	.	TRBJ2-7	18	TRBV27	TGTGCCAGCAGTTTATTCCCCCCTGAGGGAGGCCCGGCGTTCGAGCAGTACTTC	CASSLFPPEGGPAFEQYF
many	TRBD2	TRBJ2-1	16	TRBV6-2/TRBV6-3	TGTGCCAGCAGTTACTCGGAGCTAGCGGGAGCTGGTGAGCAGTTCTTC	CASSYSELAGAGEQFF
.	.	TRBJ1-3	16	TRBV18	TGTGTCAGCTCAGTGGACATCTCATTCTCTGGAAACACCATATATTTT	CVSSVDISFSGNTIYF
.	.	TRBJ2-7	15	TRBV11-2	TGTGCCAGCAGCAGACCATGGACTGGGGAGTGGGAGCAGTACTTC	CASSRPWTGEWEQYF
few	.	TRBJ2-7	13	TRBV14	TGTGCCAGCAGCTTTGGGAATTCCTACGAGCAGTACTTC	CASSFGNSYEQYF
.	.	TRBJ2-1	15	TRBV5-1	TGCGCCAGCAGCTTGGAAGCTAGCAACTACAATGAGCAGTTCTTC	CASSLEASNYNEQFF
once	.	TRBJ1-3	14	TRBV2	TGTGCCAGCAGGACAGGTTTCTCTGGAAACACCATATATTTT	CASRTGFSGNTIYF
.	.	TRBJ2-1	13	TRBV12-3/TRBV12-4	TGTGCCAGCAAAGGCCGGCACTGGGATGAGCAGTTCTTC	CASKGRHWDEQFF
many	.	TRBJ2-3	14	TRBV20-1	TGCAGTGCTAGGCGCGGGGTTAGCACAGATACGCAGTATTTT	CSARRGVSTDTQYF
many	.	TRBJ1-5	14	TRBV6-2/TRBV6-3	TGTGCCAGCAGTTACTCCGGTGGCAATCAGCCCCAGCATTTT	CASSYSGGNQPQHF